This TCR beta chain appears in the sequencing data of a study of blood T cell repertoires in COVID-19. The overall study: From T cells, B-cell-depleted T cells, or PBMCs came the material, which was cDNA or gDNA.

The Seattle site enrolled patients during active infection and followed them longitudinally. In the original workflow: Cell counts per sample came from amplifying reference gene primers. Profiling relied on immunoSEQ multiplex PCR, and the TCRdb table lists in-frame clones only, not all of them. V and J calls and clone size come straight from that table; D and trimming were deduced from the DNA. The table shows hundreds of thousands of clones, with around 90% occurring only once. CDR1 and CDR2 from the germline V gene are SGHVS and FQNEAQ. V lost 4 bases, J lost 5 bases, and 14 bases lay in between. This CDR3 is 15 amino acids long.

This chain links TRBV7-8 with TRBJ1-4; a weak D match, TRBD1 (5 bases). Material: peripheral blood. The TCR originated in a woman aged 25 to 39 with COVID-19, enrolled during active disease. For the CDR3, the DNA is TGTGCCAGCAGCTCGCTACCGGGGGGGAATGAAAAACTGTTTTTT. Encoded protein: CASSSLPGGNEKLFF. Variable domain in full (rest from reference TRBV7-8 and TRBJ1-4): GAGVSQSPRYKVAKRGQDVALRCDPISGHVSLFWYQQALGQGPEFLTYFQNEAQLDKSGLPSDRFFAERPEGSVSTLKIQRTQQEDSAVYLCASSSLPGGNEKLFFGSGTQLSVL.